The 3 T cell receptor beta chains in this list originate from one sample, sequenced in a study of CD8+CD57+ T cells in acquired aplastic anemia. Whoever was chosen for sequencing had shown CD8+CD57+ cell expansion by flow cytometry. TCR beta VDJ and CDR3 profiles were obtained from a genomic DNA template. TCRdb fed the reads into MiXCR, producing one record per CDR3 protein. The sample yields about 160,000 distinct CDR3 sequences, roughly 48% seen once. Source material: sorted CD4+, CD8+, or CD8+CD57+ T cells (not recorded which) from PBMCs. These receptors originate from a human donor with aplastic anemia.

This clonotype appeared many times. J is TRBJ1-2 and V is TRBV12-3 or TRBV12-4; D remains ambiguous. Trimming stripped 8 bases from V and 8 bases from J, with 15 bases between. The CDR3 has 12 residues. CDR3 amino acids: CASFAHWGGYTF. The CDR3 DNA sequence: TGTGCCAGCTTCGCTCATTGGGGAGGCTACACCTTC.

This chain links TRBV7-9 with TRBJ1-2, with 10 bases that match TRBD1. The CDR3 runs to 15 residues. Germline V CDR1 and CDR2: SEHNR, FQNEAQ (reference sequence). The J segment lost 6 bases and the V segment lost 2 bases, leaving 6 bases of the junction unmatched. CDR3 DNA sequence: TGTGCCAGCAGCTTAACGACAGGGGGCGCGAATGGCTACACCTTC. Amino acids: CASSLTTGGANGYTF.

A note on this clonotype: A much larger clone differs by one base, so this may be a read error. The V gene is TRBV7-3, the J gene TRBJ2-3, with TRBD2 identical over 15 bases. The CDR3 is made up of 19 amino acids. CDR1 and CDR2 (germline): SGHTA, FQGTGA. The CDR3 is CASSLTAEGLAGGTDTRYF. In DNA, the CDR3 is TGTGCCAGCAGCTTAACGGCTGAGGGACTAGCGGGAGGAACAGATACGCGGTATTTT.